Below are 30 T cell receptor beta chains sequenced from a single sample in a study of metastatic and nonmetastatic thyroid tumors (dated by TCRdb to between 2020 and 2021). Library construction relied on PCR. TCRdb names Illumina HiSeq 4000 as the instrument used. TCRdb ran its own pipeline on the public reads, namely fastp trimming at Q25 and MiXCR clone calling, and kept in-frame beta chains. Counted in this sample were about 47,000 clones; around 23% of them appeared once. The ten largest clonotypes hold about 3.3% of the sample. Before undergoing thyroid surgery, none of the patients had been given any kind of treatment. The sequenced material came from blood. Receptor source: a male donor with papillary thyroid cancer or a benign thyroid nodule (not recorded which). Some clones in this sample may be carry-over from other donors' samples.

This clone has just a few counts. The chain combines TRBV30 with TRBJ2-1; weak D call: TRBD2 (6 bases). Trimming took 4 bases from V and 9 from J, leaving 16 bases between them. This CDR3 has 13 amino acids. Germline CDR1 GTSNPN, CDR2 SVGIG (reference sequence). The CDR3 loop is CAWTPLISGEQFF. In DNA, the CDR3 is TGTGCCTGGACCCCGCTCATTAGCGGTGAGCAGTTCTTC.

A single count supports this clone. This sequence joins TRBV7-8 and TRBJ2-7; D is possibly TRBD2 (6 bases). Trimming left V 5 bases short and J 0 bases short, with 14 bases between. This CDR3 spans 15 amino acids. Per germline, CDR1 SGHVS and CDR2 FQNEAQ. The CDR3 reads CASSHGDGSSYEQYF. In DNA form, the CDR3 reads TGTGCCAGCAGCCACGGCGACGGGAGCTCCTACGAGCAGTACTTC.

The rearrangement joins TRBV5-8 to TRBJ1-6; 7 bases are a match to TRBD1. Per germline, CDR1 SGHTS and CDR2 YDEGEE. This CDR3 has 14 residues. J lost 7 bases, V lost 4 bases, and 5 bases had no gene match. In DNA, the CDR3 is TGTGCCAGCAGCCGACGGGACAGAAATTCACCCCTCCACTTT. Translation: CASSRRDRNSPLHF.

V usage is TRBV7-6 and J usage is TRBJ2-1, with D maybe TRBD2 (5 bases). The CDR3 is 14 residues long. In germline, CDR1 is SGHVS, CDR2 FNYEAQ. V shed 4 bases and J shed 6 bases, with 13 bases lying between them. CDR3 sequence: CASSSLSGLNEQFF. The CDR3 DNA is TGTGCCAGCAGCTCACTAAGCGGCCTCAATGAGCAGTTCTTC.

The chain is built from TRBV5-8 and TRBJ1-6; D perhaps matches TRBD1 (5 bases). From germline, CDR1 is SGHTS and CDR2 YDEGEE. V shed 0 bases and J shed 7 bases, with 14 bases lying between them. The CDR3 is 16 residues long. The CDR3 protein is CASSLAPGTANSPLHF. The DNA for the CDR3 is TGTGCCAGCAGCTTGGCCCCCGGGACGGCCAATTCACCCCTCCACTTT. Combining the CDR3 with reference TRBV5-8 and TRBJ1-6 gives the whole variable domain EAGVTQSPTHLIKTRGQQATLRCSPISGHTSVYWYQQALGLGLQFLLWYDEGEERNRGNFPPRFSGRQFPNYSSELNVNALELEDSALYLCASSLAPGTANSPLHFGNGTRLTVT.

As for this clone: A read error may produce the germline difference seen at one junction end. The gene calls are TRBV15 and TRBJ2-7, with D unresolved. Per the germline V gene, CDR1 is LNHNV and CDR2 is YYDKDF (reference sequence). The CDR3 totals 16 residues. The CDR3 DNA sequence: TGTGCCGCCAGCAGAGGAGCTGGAGCTGGCTCCTACGAGCAGTACTTC. Residues: CAASRGAGAGSYEQYF.

This clone was seen a handful of times. This chain joins TRBV2 and TRBJ2-7, with D maybe TRBD2 (5 bases). V was trimmed by 11 bases and J by 3 bases, leaving 14 bases between them. The CDR3 is made up of 12 amino acids. Germline CDR1 and CDR2: SNHLY and FYNNEI. This CDR3 reads CARGSGGYEQYF. The CDR3 DNA follows: TGTGCCCGTGGCAGCGGAGGCTACGAGCAGTACTTC.

This clone was detected only a few times. Since a much larger clone is just one base distant, this may be a read error. The conserved phenylalanine or tryptophan normally closing the CDR3 is absent here, so this likely arose from a read error. The J gene is TRBJ2-5, the V gene TRBV20-1; D perhaps matches TRBD2 (6 bases). V was pared by 1 base and J by 0 bases, with 12 bases between. The germline V gene encodes CDR1 DFQATT and CDR2 SNEGSKA (reference sequence). The CDR3 totals 15 residues. The CDR3 nucleotides read TGCAGTGCTAGAGGTATATCGGGAGACCAAGAGACCCAGTACCTC. Translating gives CSARGISGDQETQYL.

The J gene is TRBJ2-6, the V gene TRBV20-1, with D maybe TRBD2 (7 bases). The CDR3 is made up of 19 amino acids. Germline-derived CDR1 and CDR2 are DFQATT and SNEGSKA (reference sequence). Deletions cut 0 bases from V and 0 bases from J, with 18 bases between. CDR3 coding DNA: TGCAGTGCTAGAGATCGGGGTCCGGGGGGCTCCTCTGGGGCCAACGTCCTGACTTTC. This gives the protein CSARDRGPGGSSGANVLTF.

This clone has ten or more counts. J is TRBJ1-4 and V is TRBV18, with D perhaps TRBD1 (5 bases). V was shortened by 0 bases and J by 7 bases, with 12 bases between the two germline ends. There are 15 residues in the CDR3. Germline values: CDR1 KGHSH, CDR2 LQKENI. CDR3 region: CASSPPSQGREKLFF. The CDR3 coding sequence is TGTGCCAGCTCACCACCGTCGCAGGGCCGTGAAAAACTGTTTTTT.

This chain connects TRBV30 to TRBJ1-1; D is uncertain. The CDR3 is made up of 12 amino acids. Germline V gives CDR1 GTSNPN, CDR2 SVGIG (reference sequence). V lost 8 bases, J lost 3 bases, and 13 bases lay in between. CDR3 nucleotides: TGTGCCGGACTTCCGGGGTACACTGAAGCTTTCTTT. Its translation: CAGLPGYTEAFF.

Regarding this clone: Germline and junction disagree at one end, which may indicate a read error. The chain links TRBV30 to TRBJ2-1; tentatively, D is TRBD2 (6 bases). Per the germline V gene, CDR1 is GTSNPN and CDR2 is SVGIG (reference sequence). The CDR3 has 16 residues. The CDR3 is CAWSVLGGKTLNEKFF. The CDR3 DNA reads as TGTGCCTGGAGTGTACTGGGCGGGAAAACTCTAAATGAGAAGTTCTTC.

This clone was seen repeatedly, ten times or more. CDR3 residues: CASSLAELNTGELFF. Written as DNA, the CDR3 is TGTGCCAGCAGCTTAGCAGAATTAAACACCGGGGAGCTGTTTTTT. This chain links TRBV7-2 with TRBJ2-2; D not resolved. The CDR3 runs to 15 residues. Germline CDR1 SGHTA, CDR2 FQGNSA. Trimming shortened V by 0 bases and J by 2 bases, and 7 bases separated the two germline ends.

This sequence joins TRBV18 and TRBJ1-5; D is possibly TRBD1 (6 bases). CDR3 length: 13 amino acids. CDR1 is KGHSH, CDR2 LQKENI, per germline. Trimming removed 5 bases from V and 7 bases from J, with 12 bases in between. This CDR3 reads CASSKGGVQPQHF. CDR3 sequence (DNA): TGTGCCAGCTCAAAAGGGGGTGTACAGCCCCAGCATTTT.

The chain couples TRBV11-2 to TRBJ2-1, with D possibly matching TRBD2 (6 bases). V was shortened by 5 bases and J by 0 bases, with 14 bases between the two germline ends. This CDR3 contains 16 residues. Germline assignment: CDR1 SGHAT and CDR2 FQNNGV. CDR3 nucleotides: TGTGCCAGCAGCCCCCGACTAGGAGGCTCCTACAATGAGCAGTTCTTC. Protein sequence: CASSPRLGGSYNEQFF.

The gene calls are TRBV3-1 and TRBJ2-1, with D possibly being TRBD1 or TRBD2 (5 bases each). The CDR3 totals 14 residues. Trimming stripped 2 bases from V and 7 bases from J, with 12 bases between. The V gene's germline CDR1 is LGHDT and CDR2 YNNKEL (reference sequence). CDR3 sequence: CASSQRGAGNEQFF. Here the CDR3 DNA reads TGTGCCAGCAGCCAAAGAGGGGCTGGTAATGAGCAGTTCTTC.

In its sample, this clone was seen many times. The chain has TRBV6-1 and TRBJ1-5; D is undetermined. Between the trimmed V and J ends, which lost 7 bases and 7 bases, there was a span of 26 bases. This CDR3 has 17 amino acids. The germline V gene encodes CDR1 MNHNS and CDR2 SASEGT. This CDR3 is CASMTDPRPFLMQPQHF. The DNA of the CDR3 is TGTGCCAGCATGACTGACCCCCGACCCTTTTTGATGCAGCCCCAGCATTTT.

This clone has a count of ten or more. The V and J genes are TRBV18 and TRBJ1-4, with D unclear. CDR1 KGHSH and CDR2 LQKENI come from the germline V gene. Trimming shortened V by 4 bases and J by 4 bases, and 7 bases separated the two germline ends. The CDR3 covers 13 residues. CDR3 sequence (DNA): TGTGCCAGCTCACGAGGGATTAATGAAAAACTGTTTTTT. Translating it yields CASSRGINEKLFF.

The table lists this clone with a few counts. The gene calls are TRBV11-2 and TRBJ2-7; D is undetermined. Germline-derived CDR1 and CDR2 are SGHAT and FQNNGV. V was trimmed by 2 bases and J by 5 bases, leaving 10 bases between them. This CDR3 contains 13 residues. The CDR3 bases are TGTGCCAGCAGCTTAAGTAGCATCCACGAGCAGTACTTC. Amino acid sequence: CASSLSSIHEQYF.

This chain links TRBV6-2 or TRBV6-3 with TRBJ2-7; 10 nucleotides align to TRBD2. Germline values: CDR1 MNHEY, CDR2 SVGEGT. The V segment lost 4 bases and the J segment 3 bases; nucleotides outside the gene matches: 15. The CDR3 loop spans 18 amino acids. The CDR3 DNA is TGTGCCAGCAGTTCACTTGAATTTAGCGGGAGGCTCCGCTACGAGCAGTACGTC. Protein sequence: CASSSLEFSGRLRYEQYV.

This clone has more than one count but fewer than ten. The chain couples TRBV28 to TRBJ2-7; 7 nucleotides align to TRBD1. This CDR3 region has 15 residues. Looked up from germline, CDR1 is MDHEN and CDR2 is SYDVKM. V dropped 5 bases and J dropped 2; count of bases not matched to a gene: 9. CDR3: CASSTTGQVAYEQYF. In DNA form, the CDR3 reads TGTGCCAGCAGTACCACCGGACAGGTGGCCTACGAGCAGTACTTC.

Ten or more counts support this clone. The J gene is TRBJ2-2, the V gene TRBV20-1; no definite D call. This CDR3 has 13 residues. Germline-derived CDR1 and CDR2 are DFQATT and SNEGSKA (reference sequence). The V end lost 0 bases, the J end lost 7 bases, and 9 bases lay between the germline ends. CDR3 DNA: TGCAGTGCTAGAGATCTTGGGGACGGGGAGCTGTTTTTT. Translation: CSARDLGDGELFF.

By proportion, this clone is medium-sized. CDR3 residues: CATRVAGVRGELFF. CDR3 DNA sequence: TGTGCCACCCGGGTAGCGGGGGTCCGCGGGGAGCTGTTTTTT. V is TRBV19 and J is TRBJ2-2; 9 bases line up with TRBD2. Germline CDR1 LNHDA, CDR2 SQIVND (reference sequence). The CDR3 sequence is 14 residues long. V dropped 10 bases and J dropped 7; count of bases not matched to a gene: 10.

CDR3 sequence (DNA): TGTGCCAGCAGTGAAAGGGAGGAAGGGGTAGCGGGAGTCTCCTACGAGCAGTACGTC. It translates to CASSEREEGVAGVSYEQYV. The chain uses TRBV2 and TRBJ2-7; 9 bases agree with TRBD2. This CDR3 has 19 residues. Germline V gives CDR1 SNHLY, CDR2 FYNNEI. Losses at the gene ends were 2 bases for V and 0 bases for J; bases not matched to a gene: 14.

The CDR3 DNA reads as TGCAGTGCTAGAGATGGTGGGAGCGGGACCTGGGGGCTGTTTTTT. This sequence encodes CSARDGGSGTWGLFF. J is TRBJ2-2 and V is TRBV20-1; 7 nucleotides agree with TRBD2. Germline V CDR1 and CDR2: DFQATT, SNEGSKA (reference sequence). The length of the CDR3 is 15 residues. V lost 0 bases and J lost 13; bases outside the gene matches: 14.

This clone was found a few times. The V and J genes are TRBV6-1 and TRBJ1-2; 7 positions agree with TRBD1. Unmatched junction bases numbered 9, after V lost 6 bases and J lost 5 bases. This CDR3 has 14 amino acids. CDR1 and CDR2 (germline): MNHNS, SASEGT. CDR3 sequence (DNA): TGTGCCAGCAGCATTGACAGGGCCCCTTATGGCTACACCTTC. It specifies CASSIDRAPYGYTF.

J is TRBJ2-7 and V is TRBV6-2 or TRBV6-3; the match to TRBD1 covers 11 bases. CDR1 is MNHEY, CDR2 SVGEGT, per germline. With V trimmed by 7 bases and J by 7 bases, 18 bases remained unmatched. The CDR3 is made up of 17 amino acids. CDR3 sequence: CASKWRTGGGPFREQYV. The CDR3 DNA is TGTGCCAGCAAATGGCGGACAGGGGGCGGTCCTTTTAGGGAGCAGTACGTC.

There are a few counts of this clone. The chain links TRBV27 to TRBJ2-7; D is possibly TRBD1 (5 bases). Germline CDR1 reads MNHEY; CDR2 reads SMNVEV (reference sequence). The CDR3 runs to 11 residues. V dropped 8 bases and J dropped 7 bases, with 12 bases sitting between them. The CDR3 DNA sequence: TGTGCCAGCGGGGCGTCTAGAGAGCAGTACTTC. Its translation is CASGASREQYF.

The chain employs TRBV20-1 and TRBJ1-6, with a weak D call TRBD1 (6 bases). The CDR3 loop spans 11 amino acids. Germline V gene lookup returns CDR1 DFQATT and CDR2 SNEGSKA (reference sequence). Trimming cost V 6 bases and J 10 bases, with 10 bases left between them. Here the CDR3 DNA reads TGCAGTGCCTCAGGGGCCTCACCCCTCCACTTT. Translated, it gives CSASGASPLHF.

The chain recombines TRBV7-9 with TRBJ1-2; possible D gene TRBD1, 6 bases. Deletions cut 5 bases from V and 6 bases from J, with 19 bases between. Looked up from germline, CDR1 is SEHNR and CDR2 is FQNEAQ (reference sequence). This CDR3 has 15 amino acids. The CDR3 is CASSRRVGGGDGYTF. In DNA form, the CDR3 reads TGTGCCAGCAGCCGTCGAGTGGGGGGCGGGGATGGCTACACCTTC.